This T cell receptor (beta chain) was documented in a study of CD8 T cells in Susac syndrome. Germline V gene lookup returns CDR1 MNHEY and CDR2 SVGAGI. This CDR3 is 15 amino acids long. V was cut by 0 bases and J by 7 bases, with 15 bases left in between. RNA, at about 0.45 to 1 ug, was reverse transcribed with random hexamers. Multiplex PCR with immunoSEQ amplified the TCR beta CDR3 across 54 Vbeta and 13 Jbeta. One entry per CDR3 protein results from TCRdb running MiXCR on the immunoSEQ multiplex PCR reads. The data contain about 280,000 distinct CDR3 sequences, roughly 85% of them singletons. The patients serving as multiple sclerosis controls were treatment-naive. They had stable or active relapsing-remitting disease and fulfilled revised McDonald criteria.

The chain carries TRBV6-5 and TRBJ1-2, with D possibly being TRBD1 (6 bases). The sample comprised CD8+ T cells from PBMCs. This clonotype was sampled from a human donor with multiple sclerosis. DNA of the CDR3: TGTGCCAGCAGTTACTCTCGGGGGGCAATTACTGGCTACACCTTC. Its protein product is CASSYSRGAITGYTF.